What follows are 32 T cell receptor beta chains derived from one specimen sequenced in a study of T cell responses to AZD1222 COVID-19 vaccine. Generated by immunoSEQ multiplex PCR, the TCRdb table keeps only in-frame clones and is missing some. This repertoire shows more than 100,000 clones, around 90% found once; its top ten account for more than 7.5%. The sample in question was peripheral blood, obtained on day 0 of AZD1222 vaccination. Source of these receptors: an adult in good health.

CDR3 DNA sequence: TGTGCCAGCAGGCCCGGGTGGGGTGAAGCTTTCTTT. Translated: CASRPGWGEAFF. The rearrangement uses TRBV2 and TRBJ1-1; D not resolved. V was clipped by 6 bases and J by 7 bases, with 12 bases between them. The germline CDR1 and CDR2 sequences are SNHLY and FYNNEI. The CDR3 totals 12 residues.

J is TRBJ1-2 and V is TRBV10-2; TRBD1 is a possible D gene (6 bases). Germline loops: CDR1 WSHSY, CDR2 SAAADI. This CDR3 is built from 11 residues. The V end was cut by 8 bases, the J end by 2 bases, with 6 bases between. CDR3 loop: CASGQNYGYTF. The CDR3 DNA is TGCGCCAGCGGACAGAACTATGGCTACACCTTC.

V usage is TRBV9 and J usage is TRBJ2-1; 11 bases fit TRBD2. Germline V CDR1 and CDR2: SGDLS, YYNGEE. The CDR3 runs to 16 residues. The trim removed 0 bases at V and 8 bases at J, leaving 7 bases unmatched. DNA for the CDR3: TGTGCCAGCAGCGTAGAGCTAGCGGGGGGCCTGGATGAGCAGTTCTTC. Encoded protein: CASSVELAGGLDEQFF.

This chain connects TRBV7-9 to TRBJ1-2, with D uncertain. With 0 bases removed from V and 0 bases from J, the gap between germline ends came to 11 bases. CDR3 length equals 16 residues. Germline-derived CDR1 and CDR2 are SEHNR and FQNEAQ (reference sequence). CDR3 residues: CASSLAAAGTNYGYTF. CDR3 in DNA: TGTGCCAGCAGCTTAGCGGCCGCAGGAACTAACTATGGCTACACCTTC.

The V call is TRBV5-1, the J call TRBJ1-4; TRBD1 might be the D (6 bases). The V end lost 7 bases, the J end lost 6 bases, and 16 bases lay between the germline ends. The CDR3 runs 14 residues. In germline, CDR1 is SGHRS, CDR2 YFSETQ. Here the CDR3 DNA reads TGCGCCAGCGGCTACAGGGAACTGGATGAAAAACTGTTTTTT. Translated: CASGYRELDEKLFF.

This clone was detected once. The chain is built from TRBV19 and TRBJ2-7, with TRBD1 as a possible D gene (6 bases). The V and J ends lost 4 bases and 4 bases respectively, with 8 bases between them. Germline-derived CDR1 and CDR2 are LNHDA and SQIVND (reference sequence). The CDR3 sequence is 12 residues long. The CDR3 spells CASSTQGYEQYF. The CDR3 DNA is TGTGCCAGTAGTACCCAGGGGTACGAGCAGTACTTC.

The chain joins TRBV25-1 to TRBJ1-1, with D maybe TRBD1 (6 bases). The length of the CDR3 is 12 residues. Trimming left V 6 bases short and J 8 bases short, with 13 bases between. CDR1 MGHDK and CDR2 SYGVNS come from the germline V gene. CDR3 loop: CASRGAGAEAFF. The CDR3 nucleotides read TGTGCCAGCAGGGGGGCTGGAGCAGAAGCTTTCTTT.

This chain's CDR3 is CASSQDNGPGQGTRAFF. DNA for the CDR3: TGTGCCAGCAGCCAAGATAATGGACCGGGACAGGGGACGCGGGCTTTCTTT. This chain joins TRBV4-2 and TRBJ1-1; 10 bases agree with TRBD1. The CDR3 runs to 17 residues. V was clipped by 0 bases and J by 11 bases; unmatched bases: 15. From germline, CDR1 is LGHNA and CDR2 YNFKEQ.

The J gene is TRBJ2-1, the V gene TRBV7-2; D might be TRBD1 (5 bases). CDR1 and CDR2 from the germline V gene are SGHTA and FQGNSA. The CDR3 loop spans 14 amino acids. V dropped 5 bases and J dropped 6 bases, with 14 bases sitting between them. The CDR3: CASSQEPGINEQFF. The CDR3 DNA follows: TGTGCCAGCAGCCAGGAGCCAGGGATCAATGAGCAGTTCTTC.

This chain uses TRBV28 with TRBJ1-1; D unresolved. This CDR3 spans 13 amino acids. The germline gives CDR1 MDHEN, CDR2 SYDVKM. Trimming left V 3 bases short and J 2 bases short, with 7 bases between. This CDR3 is CASSFSGNTEAFF. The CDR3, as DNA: TGTGCCAGCAGTTTTTCGGGCAACACTGAAGCTTTCTTT.

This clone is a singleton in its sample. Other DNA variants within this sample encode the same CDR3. Here the CDR3 reads CASSLAGYYGYTF. CDR3 nucleotides: TGCGCCAGCAGCTTGGCAGGGTACTATGGCTACACCTTC. The chain is built from TRBV5-1 and TRBJ1-2; a possible D gene is TRBD1 (5 bases). The CDR3 runs to 13 residues. The V end lost 0 bases, the J end lost 3 bases, and 6 bases lay between the germline ends. Germline V gives CDR1 SGHRS, CDR2 YFSETQ.

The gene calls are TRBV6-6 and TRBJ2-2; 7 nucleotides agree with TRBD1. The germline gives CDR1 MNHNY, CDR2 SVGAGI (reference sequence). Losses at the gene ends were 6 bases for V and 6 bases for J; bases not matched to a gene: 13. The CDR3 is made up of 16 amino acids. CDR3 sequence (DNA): TGTGCCAGCAGCCACGTAGGGGGCGGCTTGGCCGGGGAGCTGTTTTTT. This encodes CASSHVGGGLAGELFF.

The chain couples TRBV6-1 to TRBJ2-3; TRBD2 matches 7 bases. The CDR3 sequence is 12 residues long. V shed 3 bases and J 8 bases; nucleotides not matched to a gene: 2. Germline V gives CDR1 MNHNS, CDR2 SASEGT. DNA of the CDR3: TGTGCCAGCAGTGACCCTAGCGGTACGCAGTATTTT. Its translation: CASSDPSGTQYF.

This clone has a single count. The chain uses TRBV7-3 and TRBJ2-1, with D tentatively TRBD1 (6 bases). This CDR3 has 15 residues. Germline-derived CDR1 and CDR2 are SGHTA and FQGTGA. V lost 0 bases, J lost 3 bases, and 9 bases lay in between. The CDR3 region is CASSLTSGHYNEQFF. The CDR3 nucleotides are TGTGCCAGCAGCTTAACTTCGGGACACTACAATGAGCAGTTCTTC.

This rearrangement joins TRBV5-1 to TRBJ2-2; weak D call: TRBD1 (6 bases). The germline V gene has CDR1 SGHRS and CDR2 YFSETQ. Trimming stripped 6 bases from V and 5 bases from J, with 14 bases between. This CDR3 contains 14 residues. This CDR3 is CASTRTVGTGELFF. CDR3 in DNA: TGCGCCAGCACCAGGACAGTCGGAACCGGGGAGCTGTTTTTT. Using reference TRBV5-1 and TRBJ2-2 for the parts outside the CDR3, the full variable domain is KAGVTQTPRYLIKTRGQQVTLSCSPISGHRSVSWYQQTPGQGLQFLFEYFSETQRNKGNFPGRFSGRQFSNSRSEMNVSTLELGDSALYLCASTRTVGTGELFFGEGSRLTVL.

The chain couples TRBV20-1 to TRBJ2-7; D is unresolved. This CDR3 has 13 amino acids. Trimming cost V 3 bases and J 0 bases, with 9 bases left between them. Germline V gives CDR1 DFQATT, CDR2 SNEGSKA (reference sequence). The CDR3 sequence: CSASLRPSYEQYF. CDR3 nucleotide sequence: TGCAGTGCTAGTCTCAGGCCCTCCTACGAGCAGTACTTC.

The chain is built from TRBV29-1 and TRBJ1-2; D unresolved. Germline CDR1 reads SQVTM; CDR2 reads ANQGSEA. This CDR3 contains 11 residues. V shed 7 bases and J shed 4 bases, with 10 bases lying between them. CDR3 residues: CSGDTSYGYTF. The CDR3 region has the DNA TGCAGCGGTGACACATCCTATGGCTACACCTTC.

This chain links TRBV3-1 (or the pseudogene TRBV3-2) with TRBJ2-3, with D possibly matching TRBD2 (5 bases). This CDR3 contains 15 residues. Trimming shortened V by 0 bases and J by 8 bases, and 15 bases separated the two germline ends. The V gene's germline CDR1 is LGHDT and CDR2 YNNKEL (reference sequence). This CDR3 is CASSQDPWLSGTQYF. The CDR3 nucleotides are TGTGCCAGCAGCCAAGATCCCTGGCTCAGCGGTACGCAGTATTTT.

This chain's CDR3 is CAIRGERGPSTYEQYF. CDR3 bases: TGTGCCATCAGGGGTGAGAGGGGACCCAGTACCTACGAGCAGTACTTC. The chain uses TRBV10-3 and TRBJ2-7, with D perhaps assigned TRBD1 or TRBD2 (5 bases each). The CDR3 totals 16 residues. The germline V and J ends were trimmed by 6 bases and 2 bases, with 20 bases remaining between them. CDR1 and CDR2 from the germline V gene are ENHRY and SYGVKD.

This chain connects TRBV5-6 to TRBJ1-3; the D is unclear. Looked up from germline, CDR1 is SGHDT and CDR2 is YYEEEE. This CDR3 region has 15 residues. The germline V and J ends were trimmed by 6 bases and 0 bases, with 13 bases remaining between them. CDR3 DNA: TGTGCCAGCACCTGGAGGGCAGCCTCTGGAAACACCATATATTTT. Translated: CASTWRAASGNTIYF.

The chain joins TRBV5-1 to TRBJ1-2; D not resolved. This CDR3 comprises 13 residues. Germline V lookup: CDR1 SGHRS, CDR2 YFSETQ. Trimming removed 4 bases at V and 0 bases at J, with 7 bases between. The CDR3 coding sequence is TGCGCCAGCAGCCGGACGTCTAACTATGGCTACACCTTC. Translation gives CASSRTSNYGYTF.

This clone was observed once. CDR3 sequence: CASSFRTANLHGYTF. The CDR3 DNA follows: TGTGCCAGCAGTTTCCGGACAGCGAACCTTCATGGCTACACCTTC. J is TRBJ1-2 and V is TRBV28; a weak D match, TRBD1 (6 bases). Looked up from germline, CDR1 is MDHEN and CDR2 is SYDVKM. The length of the CDR3 is 15 residues. The germline V and J ends were trimmed by 3 bases and 6 bases, with 17 bases remaining between them.

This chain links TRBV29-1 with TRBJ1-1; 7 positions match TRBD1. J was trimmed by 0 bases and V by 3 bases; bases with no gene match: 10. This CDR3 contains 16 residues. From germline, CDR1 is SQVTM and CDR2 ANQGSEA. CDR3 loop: CSVETGTYQVNTEAFF. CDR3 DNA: TGCAGCGTTGAGACAGGGACGTATCAAGTGAACACTGAAGCTTTCTTT.

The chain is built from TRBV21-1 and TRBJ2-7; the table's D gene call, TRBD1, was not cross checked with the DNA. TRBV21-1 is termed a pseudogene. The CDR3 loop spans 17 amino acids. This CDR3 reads CASSNELTGLSAYEQYF. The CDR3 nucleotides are TGTGCCAGCAGCAATGAATTGACAGGCTTGAGCGCCTACGAGCAGTACTTC.

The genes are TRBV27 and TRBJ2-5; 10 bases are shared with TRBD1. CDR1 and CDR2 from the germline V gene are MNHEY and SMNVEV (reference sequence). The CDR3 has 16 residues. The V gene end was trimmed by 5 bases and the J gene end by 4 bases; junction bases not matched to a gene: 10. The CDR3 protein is CASSVSGTGVAETQYF. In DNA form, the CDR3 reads TGTGCCAGCAGTGTTTCCGGGACAGGGGTCGCAGAGACCCAGTACTTC.

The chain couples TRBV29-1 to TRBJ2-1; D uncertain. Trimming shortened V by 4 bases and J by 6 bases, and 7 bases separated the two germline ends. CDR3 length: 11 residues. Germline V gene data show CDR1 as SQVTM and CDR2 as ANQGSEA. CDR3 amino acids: CSVAQINEQFF. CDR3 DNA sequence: TGCAGCGTTGCACAGATCAATGAGCAGTTCTTC.

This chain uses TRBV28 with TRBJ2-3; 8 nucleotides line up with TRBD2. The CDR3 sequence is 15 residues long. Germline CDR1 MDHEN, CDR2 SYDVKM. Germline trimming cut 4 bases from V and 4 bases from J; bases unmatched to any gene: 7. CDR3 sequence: CASSSQAGDSDTQYF. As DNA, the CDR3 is TGTGCCAGCAGTTCGCAAGCGGGAGACTCAGATACGCAGTATTTT.

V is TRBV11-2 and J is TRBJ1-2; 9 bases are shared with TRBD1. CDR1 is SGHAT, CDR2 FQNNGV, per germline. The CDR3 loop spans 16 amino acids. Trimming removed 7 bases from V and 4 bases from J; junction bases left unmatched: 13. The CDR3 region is CASTQQGAIPSYGYTF. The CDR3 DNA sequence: TGTGCCAGCACCCAACAGGGGGCGATTCCTAGCTATGGCTACACCTTC.

The CDR3 nucleotides read TGTGCCAGTAGTATGGGGCCCGGAATCAATGAGCAGTTCTTC. The encoded protein is CASSMGPGINEQFF. The chain couples TRBV19 to TRBJ2-1; D possibly corresponds to TRBD1 (5 bases). Germline lookup yields CDR1 LNHDA and CDR2 SQIVND (reference sequence). CDR3 length: 14 amino acids. Trimming took 3 bases from V and 6 from J, leaving 12 bases between them.

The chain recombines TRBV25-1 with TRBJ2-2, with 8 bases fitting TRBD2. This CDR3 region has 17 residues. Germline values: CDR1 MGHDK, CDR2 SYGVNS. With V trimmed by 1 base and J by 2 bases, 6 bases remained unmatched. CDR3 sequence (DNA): TGTGCCAGCAGTGAATTCAACGGGAGGGTTAACACCGGGGAGCTGTTTTTT. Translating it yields CASSEFNGRVNTGELFF. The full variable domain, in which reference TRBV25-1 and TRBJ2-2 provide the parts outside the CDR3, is EADIYQTPRYLVIGTGKKITLECSQTMGHDKMYWYQQDPGMELHLIHYSYGVNSTEKGDLSSESTVSRIRTEHFPLTLESARPSHTSQYLCASSEFNGRVNTGELFFGEGSRLTVL.

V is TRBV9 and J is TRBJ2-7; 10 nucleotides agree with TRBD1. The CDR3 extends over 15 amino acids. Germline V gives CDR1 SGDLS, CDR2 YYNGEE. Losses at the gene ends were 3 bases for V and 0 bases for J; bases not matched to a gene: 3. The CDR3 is CASSEGQGSSYEQYF. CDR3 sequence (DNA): TGTGCCAGCAGCGAGGGACAGGGGAGCTCCTACGAGCAGTACTTC.

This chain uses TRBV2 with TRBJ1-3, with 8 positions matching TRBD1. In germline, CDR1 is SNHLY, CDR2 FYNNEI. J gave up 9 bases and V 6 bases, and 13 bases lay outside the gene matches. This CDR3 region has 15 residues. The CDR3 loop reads CASRLGQGPGSTIYF. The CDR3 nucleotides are TGTGCCAGCAGATTAGGACAGGGCCCGGGGAGCACCATATATTTT.